The clone carrying this T cell receptor beta chain has more than one count but fewer than ten. TCRdb reanalysed the RT-PCR reads using MiXCR and keeps one entry per CDR3 protein. This table has about 160,000 distinct CDR3 sequences, approximately 24% appearing once. The trim removed 4 bases at V and 4 bases at J, leaving 12 bases unmatched. CDR3 length: 17 amino acids. Looked up from germline, CDR1 is ENHRY and CDR2 is SYGVKD. The sample belongs to a study of patients and donors after allogeneic stem cell transplantation. Sequencing input: blood, either unsorted or a sorted T cell fraction (not recorded which). This clonotype originated in a human donor who was either an allogeneic HSCT recipient or a stem cell or donor lymphocyte infusion donor (not recorded which). It is not recorded whose cells these are; they may come from a transplant donor. This sequence joins TRBV10-3 and TRBJ1-3, with 8 bases identical to TRBD1. The CDR3: CAISGSRGQLSGNTIYF. DNA of the CDR3: TGTGCCATCAGTGGGTCCAGGGGGCAGCTTTCCGGAAACACCATATATTTT.